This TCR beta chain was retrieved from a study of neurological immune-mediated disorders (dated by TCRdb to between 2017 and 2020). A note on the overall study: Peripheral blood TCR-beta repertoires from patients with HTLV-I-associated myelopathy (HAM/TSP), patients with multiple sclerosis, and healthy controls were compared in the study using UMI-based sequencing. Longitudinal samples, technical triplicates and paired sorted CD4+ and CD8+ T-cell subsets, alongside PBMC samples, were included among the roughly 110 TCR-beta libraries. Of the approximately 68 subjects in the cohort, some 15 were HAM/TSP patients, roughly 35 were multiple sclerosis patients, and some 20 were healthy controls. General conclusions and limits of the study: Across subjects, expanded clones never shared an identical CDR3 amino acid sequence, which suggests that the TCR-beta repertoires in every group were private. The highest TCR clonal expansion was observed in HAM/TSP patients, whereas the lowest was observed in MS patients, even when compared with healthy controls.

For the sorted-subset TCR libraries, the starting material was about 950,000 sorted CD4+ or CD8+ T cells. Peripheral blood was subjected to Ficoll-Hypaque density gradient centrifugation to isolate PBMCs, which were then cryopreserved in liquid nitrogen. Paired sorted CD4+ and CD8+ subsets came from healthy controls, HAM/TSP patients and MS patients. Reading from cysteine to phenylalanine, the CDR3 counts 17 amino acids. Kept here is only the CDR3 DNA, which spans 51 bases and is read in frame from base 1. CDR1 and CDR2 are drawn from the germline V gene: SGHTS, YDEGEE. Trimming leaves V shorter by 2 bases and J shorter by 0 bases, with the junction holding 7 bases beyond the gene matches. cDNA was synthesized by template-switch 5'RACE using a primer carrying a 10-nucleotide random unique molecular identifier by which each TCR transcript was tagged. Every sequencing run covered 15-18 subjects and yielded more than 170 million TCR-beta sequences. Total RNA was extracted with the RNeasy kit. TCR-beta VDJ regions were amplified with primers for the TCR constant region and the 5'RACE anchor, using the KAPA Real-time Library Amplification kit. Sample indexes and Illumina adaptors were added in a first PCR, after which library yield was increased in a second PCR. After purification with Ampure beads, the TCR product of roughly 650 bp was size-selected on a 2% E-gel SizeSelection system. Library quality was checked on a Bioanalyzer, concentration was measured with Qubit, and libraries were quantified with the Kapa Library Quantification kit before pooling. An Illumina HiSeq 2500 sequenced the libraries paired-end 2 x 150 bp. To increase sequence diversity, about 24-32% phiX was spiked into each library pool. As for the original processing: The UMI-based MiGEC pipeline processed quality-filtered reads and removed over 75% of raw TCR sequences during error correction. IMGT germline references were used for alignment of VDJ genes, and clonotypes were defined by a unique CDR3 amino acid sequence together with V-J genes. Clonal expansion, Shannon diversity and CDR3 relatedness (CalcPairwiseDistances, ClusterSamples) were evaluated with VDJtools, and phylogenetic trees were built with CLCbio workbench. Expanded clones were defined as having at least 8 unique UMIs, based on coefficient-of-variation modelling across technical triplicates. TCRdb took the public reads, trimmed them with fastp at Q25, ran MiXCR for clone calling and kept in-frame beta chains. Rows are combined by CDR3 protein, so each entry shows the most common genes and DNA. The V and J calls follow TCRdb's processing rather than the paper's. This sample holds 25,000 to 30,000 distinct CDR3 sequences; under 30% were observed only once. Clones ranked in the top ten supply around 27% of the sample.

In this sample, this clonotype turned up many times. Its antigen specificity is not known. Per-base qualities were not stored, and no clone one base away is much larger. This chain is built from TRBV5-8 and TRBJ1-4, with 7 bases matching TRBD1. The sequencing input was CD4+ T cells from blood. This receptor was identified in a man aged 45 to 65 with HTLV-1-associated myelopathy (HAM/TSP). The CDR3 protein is CASSFYRGLSTNEKLFF. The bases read TGTGCCAGCAGCTTTTACAGGGGTTTATCAACTAATGAAAAACTGTTTTTT.